This TCR beta chain was documented in a study of shared clonotypes between healthy human individuals. The germline V and J ends were trimmed by 0 bases and 2 bases, with 14 bases remaining between them. The CDR3 length is 16 residues. CDR1 is SGHVS, CDR2 FQNEAQ, per germline. The repertoire was sequenced with immunoSEQ multiplex PCR; TCRdb's copy has only in-frame clones and lacks some. The repertoire holds 450,000 to 600,000 clones, with approximately 79% as singletons. The clonotype was recovered from a woman in her thirties or forties in good health. Some clones in this sample may be carry-over from other donors' samples. V gene TRBV7-8 combines with J gene TRBJ2-7, with D possibly being TRBD2 (5 bases). Sequences were obtained from PBMCs. This chain's CDR3 is CASSLAPVTTPYEQYF. CDR3 in DNA: TGTGCCAGCAGCTTAGCGCCCGTGACTACCCCCTACGAGCAGTACTTC.